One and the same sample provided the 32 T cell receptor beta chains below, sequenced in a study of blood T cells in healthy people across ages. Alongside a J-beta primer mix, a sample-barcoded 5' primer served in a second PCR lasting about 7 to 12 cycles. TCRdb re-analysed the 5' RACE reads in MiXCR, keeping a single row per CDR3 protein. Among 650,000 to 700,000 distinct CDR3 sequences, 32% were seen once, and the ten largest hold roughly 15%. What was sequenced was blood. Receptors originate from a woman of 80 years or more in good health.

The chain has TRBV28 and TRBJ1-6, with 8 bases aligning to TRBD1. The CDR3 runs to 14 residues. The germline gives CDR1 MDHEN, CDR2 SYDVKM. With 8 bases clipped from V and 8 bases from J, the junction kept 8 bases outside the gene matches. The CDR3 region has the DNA TGTGCCAGCGGCGAACAGGGGGATTATTCACCCCTCCACTTT. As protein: CASGEQGDYSPLHF.

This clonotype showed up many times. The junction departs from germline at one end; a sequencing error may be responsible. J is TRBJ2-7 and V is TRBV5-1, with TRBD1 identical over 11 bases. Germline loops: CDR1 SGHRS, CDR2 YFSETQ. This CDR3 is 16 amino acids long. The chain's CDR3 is CASSLAGTGGTYEQYF. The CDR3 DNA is TGTGCCAGCAGCTTAGCCGGGACAGGGGGAACCTACGAGCAGTACTTC.

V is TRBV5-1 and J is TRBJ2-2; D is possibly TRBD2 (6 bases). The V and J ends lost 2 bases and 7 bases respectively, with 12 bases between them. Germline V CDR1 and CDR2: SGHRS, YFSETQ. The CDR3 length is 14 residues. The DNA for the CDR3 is TGCGCCAGCAGCTTACCTAGCGCTGGCGGGGAGCTGTTTTTT. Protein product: CASSLPSAGGELFF.

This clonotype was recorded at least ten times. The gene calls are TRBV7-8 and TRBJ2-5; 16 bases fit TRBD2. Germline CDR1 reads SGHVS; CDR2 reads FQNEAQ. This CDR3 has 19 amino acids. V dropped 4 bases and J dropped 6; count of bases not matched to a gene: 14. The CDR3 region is CASSSRGTSGGARLQTQYF. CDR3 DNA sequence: TGTGCCAGCAGCTCCAGAGGGACTAGCGGGGGGGCGAGGTTACAGACCCAGTACTTC.

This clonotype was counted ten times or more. The CDR3 DNA reads as TGTGCCAGCAGTAAGAAGATAGAGCAGTACTTC. This gives the protein CASSKKIEQYF. The rearrangement links TRBV2 to TRBJ2-7; D is uncertain. From germline, CDR1 is SNHLY and CDR2 FYNNEI. With 5 bases removed from V and 7 bases from J, the gap between germline ends came to 9 bases. This CDR3 contains 11 residues.

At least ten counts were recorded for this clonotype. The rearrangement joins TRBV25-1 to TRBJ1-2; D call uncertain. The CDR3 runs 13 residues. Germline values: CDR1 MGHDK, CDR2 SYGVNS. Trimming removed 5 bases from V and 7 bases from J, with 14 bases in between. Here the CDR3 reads CASSPKVGAGYTF. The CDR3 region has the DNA TGTGCCAGCAGTCCTAAAGTGGGTGCTGGCTACACCTTC.

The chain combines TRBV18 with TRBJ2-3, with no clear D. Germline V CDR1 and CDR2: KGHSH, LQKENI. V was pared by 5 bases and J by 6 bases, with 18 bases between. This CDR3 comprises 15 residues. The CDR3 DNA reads TGTGCCAGCTCAATCTCCGAATGGCCTACCGATACGCAGTATTTT. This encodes CASSISEWPTDTQYF.

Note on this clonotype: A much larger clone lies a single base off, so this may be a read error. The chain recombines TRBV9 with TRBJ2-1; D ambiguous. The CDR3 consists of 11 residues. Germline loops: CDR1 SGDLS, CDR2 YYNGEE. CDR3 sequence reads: CAGSVKDEQFF. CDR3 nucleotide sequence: TGTGCCGGCAGCGTAAAGGATGAGCAGTTCTTC.

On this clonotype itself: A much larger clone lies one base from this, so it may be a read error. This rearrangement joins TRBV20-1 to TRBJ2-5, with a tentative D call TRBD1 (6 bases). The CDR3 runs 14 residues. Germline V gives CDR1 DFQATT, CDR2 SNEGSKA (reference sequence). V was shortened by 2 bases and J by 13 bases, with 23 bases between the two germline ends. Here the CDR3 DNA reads TGCAGTGCTAGAATTAGGGGCAGGGGTTACGAGCGGTACTTC. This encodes CSARIRGRGYERYF.

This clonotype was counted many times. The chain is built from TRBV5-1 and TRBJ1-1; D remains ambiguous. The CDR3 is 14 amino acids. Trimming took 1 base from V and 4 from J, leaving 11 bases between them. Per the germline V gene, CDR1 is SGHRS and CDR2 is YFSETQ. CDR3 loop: CASSLSQAGTEAFF. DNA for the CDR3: TGCGCCAGCAGCTTGAGCCAGGCTGGCACTGAAGCTTTCTTT.

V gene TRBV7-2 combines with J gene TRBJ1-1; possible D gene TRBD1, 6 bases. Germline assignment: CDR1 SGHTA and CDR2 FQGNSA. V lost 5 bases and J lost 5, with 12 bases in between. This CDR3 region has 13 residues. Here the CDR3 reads CASSTQGRTEAFF. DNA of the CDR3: TGTGCCAGCAGCACACAGGGTCGAACTGAAGCTTTCTTT.

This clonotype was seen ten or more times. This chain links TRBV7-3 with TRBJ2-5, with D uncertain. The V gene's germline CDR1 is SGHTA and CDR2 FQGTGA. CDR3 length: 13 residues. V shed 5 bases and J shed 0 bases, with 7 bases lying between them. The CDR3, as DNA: TGTGCCAGCAGCCAAGGGTACCAAGAGACCCAGTACTTC. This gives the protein CASSQGYQETQYF.

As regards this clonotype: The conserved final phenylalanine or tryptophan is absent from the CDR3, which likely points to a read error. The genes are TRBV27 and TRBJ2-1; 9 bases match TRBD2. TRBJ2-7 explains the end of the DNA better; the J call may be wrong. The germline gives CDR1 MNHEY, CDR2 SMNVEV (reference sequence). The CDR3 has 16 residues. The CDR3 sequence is CASSYGGGAAYNEQYC. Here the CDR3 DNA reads TGTGCCAGCAGTTATGGCGGGGGGGCCGCCTACAATGAGCAGTACTGC.

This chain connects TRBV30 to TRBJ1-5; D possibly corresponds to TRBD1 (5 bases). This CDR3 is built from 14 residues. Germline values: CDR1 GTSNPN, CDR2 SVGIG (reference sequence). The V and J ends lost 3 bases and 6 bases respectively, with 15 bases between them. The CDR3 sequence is CAWSGHGAGQPQHF. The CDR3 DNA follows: TGTGCCTGGAGCGGACACGGAGCGGGTCAGCCCCAGCATTTT.

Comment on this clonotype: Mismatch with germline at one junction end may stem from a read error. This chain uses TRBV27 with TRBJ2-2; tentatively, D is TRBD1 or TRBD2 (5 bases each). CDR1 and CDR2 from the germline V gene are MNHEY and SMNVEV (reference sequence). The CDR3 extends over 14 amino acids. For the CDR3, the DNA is TGTGCCAGCAGTTGGTACAGGAACACCGGGGAGCTGGTTTTT. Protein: CASSWYRNTGELVF.

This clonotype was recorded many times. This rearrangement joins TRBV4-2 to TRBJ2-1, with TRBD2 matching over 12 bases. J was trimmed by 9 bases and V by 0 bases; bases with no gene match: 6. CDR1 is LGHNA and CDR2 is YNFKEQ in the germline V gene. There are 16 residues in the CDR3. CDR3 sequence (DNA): TGTGCCAGCAGCCAAGAGGGGCTAGCGGGGGGGCGTGAGCAGTTCTTC. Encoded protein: CASSQEGLAGGREQFF.

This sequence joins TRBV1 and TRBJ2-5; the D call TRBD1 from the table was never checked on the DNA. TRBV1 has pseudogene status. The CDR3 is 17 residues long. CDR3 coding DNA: TGCACCAGCAGCCAAGGGGGGGAGCTTTTCCTCGGAGAGACCCAGTACTTC. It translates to CTSSQGGELFLGETQYF.

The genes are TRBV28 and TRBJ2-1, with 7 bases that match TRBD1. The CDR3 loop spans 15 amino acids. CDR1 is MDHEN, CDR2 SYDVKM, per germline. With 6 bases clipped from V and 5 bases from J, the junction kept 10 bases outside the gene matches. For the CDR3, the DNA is TGTGCCAGCAGCCCAACCGGGACAGCGGACAATGAGCAGTTCTTC. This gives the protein CASSPTGTADNEQFF. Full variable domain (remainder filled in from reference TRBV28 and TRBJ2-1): DVKVTQSSRYLVKRTGEKVFLECVQDMDHENMFWYRQDPGLGLRLIYFSYDVKMKEKGDIPEGYSVSREKKERFSLILESASTNQTSMYLCASSPTGTADNEQFFGPGTRLTVL.

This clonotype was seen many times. In DNA, the CDR3 is TGTGCCTGGAGTTCGGGACTAGCGGGGGTCGAGCAGTACTTC. Protein sequence: CAWSSGLAGVEQYF. The chain recombines TRBV30 with TRBJ2-5; TRBD2 agrees at 14 bases. Judging by the DNA end, TRBJ2-7 fits better; the J call may be wrong. The length of the CDR3 is 14 residues. Germline V lookup: CDR1 GTSNPN, CDR2 SVGIG (reference sequence).

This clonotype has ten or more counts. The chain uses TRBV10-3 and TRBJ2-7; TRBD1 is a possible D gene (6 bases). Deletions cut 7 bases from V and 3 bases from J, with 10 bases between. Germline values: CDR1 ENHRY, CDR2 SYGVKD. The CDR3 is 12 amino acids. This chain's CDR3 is CAITPTGYEQYF. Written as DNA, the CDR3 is TGTGCCATCACTCCGACAGGCTACGAGCAGTACTTC.

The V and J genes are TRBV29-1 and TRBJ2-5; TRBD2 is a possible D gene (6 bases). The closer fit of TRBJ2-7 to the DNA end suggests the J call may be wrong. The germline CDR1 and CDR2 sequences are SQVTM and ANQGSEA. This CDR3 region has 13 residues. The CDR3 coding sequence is TGCAGCGTTGAGGGAGGCGCGGCTGTCGAGCAGTACTTC. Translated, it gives CSVEGGAAVEQYF.

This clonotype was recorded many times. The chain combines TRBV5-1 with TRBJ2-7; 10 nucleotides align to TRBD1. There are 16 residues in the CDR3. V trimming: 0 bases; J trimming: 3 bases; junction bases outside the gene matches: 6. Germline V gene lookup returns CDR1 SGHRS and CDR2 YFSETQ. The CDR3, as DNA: TGCGCCAGCAGCTTGGCCTTGGACAGGGGGGTCTACGAGCAGTACTTC. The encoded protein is CASSLALDRGVYEQYF.

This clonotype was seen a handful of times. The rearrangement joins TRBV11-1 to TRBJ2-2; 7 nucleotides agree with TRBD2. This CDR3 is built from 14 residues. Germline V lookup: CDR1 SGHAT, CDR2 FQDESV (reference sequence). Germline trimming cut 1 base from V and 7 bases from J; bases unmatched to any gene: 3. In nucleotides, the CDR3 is TGTGCCAGCAGCTTAGAGCCTAGCGGCGGGGAGCTGTTTTTT. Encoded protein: CASSLEPSGGELFF.

The CDR3 here is CASSPPPGQGTSGANVLTF. The CDR3 bases are TGTGCCAGCTCACCTCCCCCGGGACAGGGTACCTCTGGGGCCAACGTCCTGACTTTC. The chain joins TRBV18 to TRBJ2-6; 9 nucleotides agree with TRBD1. Trimming at V came to 3 bases and at J to 0 bases, leaving 9 bases not matched to a gene. CDR3 length: 19 residues. Looked up from germline, CDR1 is KGHSH and CDR2 is LQKENI.

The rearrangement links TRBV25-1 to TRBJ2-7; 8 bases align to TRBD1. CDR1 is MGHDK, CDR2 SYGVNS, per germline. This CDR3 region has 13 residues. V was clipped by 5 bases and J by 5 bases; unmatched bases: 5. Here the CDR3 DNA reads TGTGCCAGCAGTAGACAGGGGAGCGACGAGCAGTACTTC. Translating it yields CASSRQGSDEQYF.

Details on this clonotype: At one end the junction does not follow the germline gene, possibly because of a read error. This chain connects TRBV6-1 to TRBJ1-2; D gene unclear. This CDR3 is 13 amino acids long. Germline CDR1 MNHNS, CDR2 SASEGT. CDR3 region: CASSERLLYGFTF. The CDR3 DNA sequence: TGTGCCAGCAGTGAACGCCTCCTCTATGGCTTCACCTTC.

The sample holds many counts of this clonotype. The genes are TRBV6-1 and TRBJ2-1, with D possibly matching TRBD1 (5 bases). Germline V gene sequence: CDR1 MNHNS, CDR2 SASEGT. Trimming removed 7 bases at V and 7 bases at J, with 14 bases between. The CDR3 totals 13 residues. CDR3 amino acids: CASTLNQGNEQFF. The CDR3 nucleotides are TGTGCCAGCACCCTAAACCAGGGAAATGAGCAGTTCTTC.

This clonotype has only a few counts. The CDR3 loop reads CASSPGQINQPQHF. The DNA for the CDR3 is TGTGCCAGCAGCCCGGGACAGATCAATCAGCCCCAGCATTTT. The V and J genes are TRBV3-1 and TRBJ1-5; TRBD1 matches 7 bases. V gave up 4 bases and J gave up 3 bases; unmatched junction bases: 3. CDR3 length: 14 residues. Germline-derived CDR1 and CDR2 are LGHDT and YNNKEL (reference sequence).

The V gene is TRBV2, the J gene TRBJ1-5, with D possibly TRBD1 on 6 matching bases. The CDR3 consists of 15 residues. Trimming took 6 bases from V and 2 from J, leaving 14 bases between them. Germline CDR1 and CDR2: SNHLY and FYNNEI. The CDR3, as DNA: TGTGCCAGCAGACTCTCGACAGGTGGCAATCAGCCCCAGCATTTT. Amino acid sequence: CASRLSTGGNQPQHF.

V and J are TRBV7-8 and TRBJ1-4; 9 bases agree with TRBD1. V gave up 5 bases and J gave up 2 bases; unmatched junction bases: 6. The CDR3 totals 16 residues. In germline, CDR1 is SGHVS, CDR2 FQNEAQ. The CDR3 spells CASSPGTGTTNEKLFF. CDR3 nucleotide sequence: TGTGCCAGCAGCCCCGGGACAGGGACCACTAATGAAAAACTGTTTTTT.

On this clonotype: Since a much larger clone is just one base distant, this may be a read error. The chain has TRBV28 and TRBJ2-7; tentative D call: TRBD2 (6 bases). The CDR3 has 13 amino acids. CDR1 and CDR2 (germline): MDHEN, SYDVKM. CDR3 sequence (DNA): TGTGCCGGCAGTTGGGCGGGGACCTACGAGCAGTACTTC. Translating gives CAGSWAGTYEQYF.

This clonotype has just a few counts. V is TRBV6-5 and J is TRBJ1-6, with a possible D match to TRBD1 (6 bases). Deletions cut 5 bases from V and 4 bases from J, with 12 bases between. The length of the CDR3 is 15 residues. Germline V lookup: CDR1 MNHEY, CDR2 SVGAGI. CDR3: CASSPDRRYNSPLHF. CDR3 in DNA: TGTGCCAGCAGTCCTGACAGGCGATATAATTCACCCCTCCACTTT.